The 2 T cell receptor beta chains given below trace back to one sample, sequenced in a study of blood T cell repertoires in COVID-19. Method: immunoSEQ multiplex PCR; TCRdb's copy keeps in-frame clones and lacks some. Among just under 100,000 clones listed, about 86% were seen once. Sequencing was carried out using peripheral blood. These receptors came from a woman aged 60-70 years in a cohort sampled during active or convalescent COVID-19.

V usage is TRBV5-6 and J usage is TRBJ1-1; D is possibly TRBD1 (5 bases). The CDR3 extends over 14 amino acids. V lost 4 bases and J lost 4, with 14 bases in between. From germline, CDR1 is SGHDT and CDR2 YYEEEE. The CDR3 sequence is CASSRGLFGTEAFF. The CDR3 DNA is TGTGCCAGCAGCCGGGGACTTTTTGGCACTGAAGCTTTCTTT.

The chain is built from TRBV10-3 and TRBJ2-1; D is uncertain. Germline-derived CDR1 and CDR2 are ENHRY and SYGVKD. The CDR3 loop spans 15 amino acids. V lost 3 bases to trimming and J lost 2 bases, with 11 bases between them. CDR3 DNA sequence: TGTGCCATCAGTGAAGAGAATCCAACCTACAATGAGCAGTTCTTC. Protein sequence: CAISEENPTYNEQFF.